This T cell receptor (beta chain) came from a study of TIL therapy for anti-PD-1-resistant metastatic lung cancer. Time point indicated: pre-treatment sample, taken before nivolumab and TIL therapy. The libraries were made with immunoSEQ v3. Using immunoSEQ multiplex PCR, the repertoire was profiled, and TCRdb retains in-frame clones only, with some absent. In the table there are roughly 54,000 clones, around 86% of which are singletons. This CDR3 comprises 16 residues. The germline gives CDR1 MNHEY, CDR2 SMNVEV (reference sequence). Trimming cost V 5 bases and J 0 bases; bases outside gene matches: 8.

The chain links TRBV27 to TRBJ1-1, with 8 bases aligning to TRBD1. The origin of this receptor is a person aged 25 to 80 with non-small cell lung cancer. The sample here was blood, taken at baseline. This CDR3 reads CASSPSTGELNTEAFF. In nucleotides, the CDR3 is TGTGCCAGCAGTCCGTCGACAGGGGAACTGAACACTGAAGCTTTCTTT.